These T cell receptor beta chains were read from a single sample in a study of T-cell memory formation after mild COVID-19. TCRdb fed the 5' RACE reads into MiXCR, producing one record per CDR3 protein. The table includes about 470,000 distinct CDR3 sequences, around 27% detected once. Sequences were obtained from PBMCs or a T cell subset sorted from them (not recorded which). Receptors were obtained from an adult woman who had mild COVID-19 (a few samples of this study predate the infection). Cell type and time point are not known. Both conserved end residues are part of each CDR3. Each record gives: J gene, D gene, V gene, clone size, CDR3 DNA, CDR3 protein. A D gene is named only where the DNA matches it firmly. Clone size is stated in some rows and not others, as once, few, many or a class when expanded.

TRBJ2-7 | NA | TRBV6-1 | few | TGTGCCAGCAGTGATCCGGGACACATCTACGAGCAGTACTTC | CASSDPGHIYEQYF
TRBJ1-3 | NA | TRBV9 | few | TGTGCCAGCAGCGGTACAGGGACCTCTGGAAACACCATATATTTT | CASSGTGTSGNTIYF
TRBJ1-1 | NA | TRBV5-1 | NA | TGCGCCAGCAGCAACTCAGGGGACACTGAAGCTTTCTTT | CASSNSGDTEAFF
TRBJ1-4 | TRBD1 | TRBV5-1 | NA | TGCGCCAGCAGCCACGGGACAGGGAATGAAAAACTGTTTTTT | CASSHGTGNEKLFF
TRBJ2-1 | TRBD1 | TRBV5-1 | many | TGCGCCAGCAGCAGGGACAGTCTCTCCTACAATGAGCAGTTCTTC | CASSRDSLSYNEQFF
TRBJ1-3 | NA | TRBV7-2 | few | TGTGCCAGCAGCTTAGGTCCAGGTGGAAACACCATATATTTT | CASSLGPGGNTIYF
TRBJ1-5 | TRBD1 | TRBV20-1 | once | TGCAGTACCTACAGGGGGCAAGTGAATCAGCCCCAGCATTTT | CSTYRGQVNQPQHF
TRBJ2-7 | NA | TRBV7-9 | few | TGTGCCAGCAGCTTTGATGCAGGGAGGACCCCCTACGAGCAGTACTTC | CASSFDAGRTPYEQYF
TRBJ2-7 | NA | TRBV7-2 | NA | TGTGCCAGCAGACTAGCTTATCAGGGAGCCTACGAGCAGTACTTC | CASRLAYQGAYEQYF
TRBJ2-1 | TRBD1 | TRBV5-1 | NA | TGCGCCAGCAGCTTGGGGGACAGCTACTCCTACAATGAGCAGTTCTTC | CASSLGDSYSYNEQFF
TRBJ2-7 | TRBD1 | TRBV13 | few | TGTGCCAGCAGCCCGGACTCACAGGGGGCGAATGAGCAGTACTTC | CASSPDSQGANEQYF
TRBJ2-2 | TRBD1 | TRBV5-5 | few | TGTGCCAGCAGCCCGCAATATGGACAGGGCCCAGCGAACACCGGGGAGCTGTTTTTT | CASSPQYGQGPANTGELFF
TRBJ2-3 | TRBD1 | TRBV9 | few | TGTGCCAGCAGCCCCCGAGAAGGGGGCGAAGTAGATACGCAGTATTTT | CASSPREGGEVDTQYF
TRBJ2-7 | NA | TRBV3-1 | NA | TGTGCCAGCAGCCAAGAGTCCCGGTACGAGCAGTACTTC | CASSQESRYEQYF
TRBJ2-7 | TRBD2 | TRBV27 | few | TGTGCCAGCGGAAAAATCGGGACTAGCGGACGATACGAGCAGTACTTC | CASGKIGTSGRYEQYF
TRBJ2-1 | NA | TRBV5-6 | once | TGTGCCAGCAGCTTGTCGGGTGACAACTACAATGAGCAGTTCTTC | CASSLSGDNYNEQFF
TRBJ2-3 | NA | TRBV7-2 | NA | TGTGCCAGCAGCCGAGGGAGCGGGAGCACAGATACGCAGTATTTT | CASSRGSGSTDTQYF
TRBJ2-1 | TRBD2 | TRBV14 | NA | TGTGCCAGCAGCCAAGTCGGGACTACGATCTCCTACAATGAGCAGTTCTTC | CASSQVGTTISYNEQFF
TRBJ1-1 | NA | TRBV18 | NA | TGTGCCAGCTCACATGACCTTGGGGGCCTGGGAGCTTTCTTT | CASSHDLGGLGAFF
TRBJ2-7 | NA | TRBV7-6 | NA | TGTGCCAGCAGCGACTCCGGGATTTTAGCCTACGAGCAGTACTTC | CASSDSGILAYEQYF
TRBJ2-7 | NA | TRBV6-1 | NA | TGTGCCAGCAGTCCAGCTACTGGGGGTGAGCAGTACTTC | CASSPATGGEQYF
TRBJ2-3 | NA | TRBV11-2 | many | TGTGCCAGCAGACAGGCGGGCACAGATACGCAGTATTTT | CASRQAGTDTQYF
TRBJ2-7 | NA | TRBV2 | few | TGTGCCAGCTTCCGGGCAGCCTACGAGCAGTACTTC | CASFRAAYEQYF
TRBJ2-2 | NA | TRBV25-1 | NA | TGTGCCAGCAGTGAATTCCCGACAGGCGGGGAGCTGTTTTTT | CASSEFPTGGELFF
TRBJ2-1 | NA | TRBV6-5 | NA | TGTGCCAGCAGTGAGGGCGTCAACAATGAGCAGTTCTTC | CASSEGVNNEQFF
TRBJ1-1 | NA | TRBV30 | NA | TGTGCCTGGAGTAACCCGCAGAACACTGAAGCTTTCTTT | CAWSNPQNTEAFF
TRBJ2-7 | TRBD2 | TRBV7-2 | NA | TGTGCCAGCAGCTTAGCCGGGACGGGAGGTGTCTACGAGCAGTACTTC | CASSLAGTGGVYEQYF
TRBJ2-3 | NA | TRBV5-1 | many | TGCGCCAGCAGTTATCCGAGCACAGATACGCAGTATTTT | CASSYPSTDTQYF
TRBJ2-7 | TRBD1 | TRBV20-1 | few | TGCAGTGCTAGTTTGACAGGGGGCATCTACGAGCAGTACTTC | CSASLTGGIYEQYF
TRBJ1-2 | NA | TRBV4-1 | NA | TGCGCCAGCCACGGAGCCGCGAGAGACTATGGCTACACCTTC | CASHGAARDYGYTF
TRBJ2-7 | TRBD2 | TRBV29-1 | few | TGCAGCGTTGTTCCTAGCGGAATCACCTACTACGAGCAGTACTTC | CSVVPSGITYYEQYF
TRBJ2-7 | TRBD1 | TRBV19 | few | TGTGCCAGTAGTCCGGGACAGGGATCGGTCTACGAGCAGTACTTC | CASSPGQGSVYEQYF
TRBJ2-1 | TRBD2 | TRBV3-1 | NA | TGTGCCAGCAGCCGGTTTGGGCTAGCGGGGGGCCCGCTTGGAAATGAGCAGTTCTTC | CASSRFGLAGGPLGNEQFF
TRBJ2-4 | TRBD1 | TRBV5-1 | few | TGCGCCAGCAGCTCGTATGGGACAGTACTAGCCAAAAACATTCAGTACTTC | CASSSYGTVLAKNIQYF
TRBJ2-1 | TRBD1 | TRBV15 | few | TGTGCCACCAGCAGAGATAAGGGACAGGGGATAAATGAGCAGTTCTTC | CATSRDKGQGINEQFF
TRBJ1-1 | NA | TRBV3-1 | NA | TGTGCCAGCAGCTTTGAGGGGTCTAACACTGAAGCTTTCTTT | CASSFEGSNTEAFF
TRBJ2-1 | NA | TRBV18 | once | TGTGCCAGCTCACCCCCCGTAACGGTCGAGCAGTTCTTC | CASSPPVTVEQFF
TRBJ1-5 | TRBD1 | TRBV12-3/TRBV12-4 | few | TGTGCCAGCAGTATGACAGGGGGCGCAAATCAGCCCCAGCATTTT | CASSMTGGANQPQHF
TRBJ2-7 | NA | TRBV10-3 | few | TGTGCCACCTACCCCGGGGCAGCTTACGAGCAGTACTTC | CATYPGAAYEQYF
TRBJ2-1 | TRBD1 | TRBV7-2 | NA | TGTGCCAGCAGCTTAATGCGGCCGGGACAGCCTTACAATGAGCAGTTCTTC | CASSLMRPGQPYNEQFF
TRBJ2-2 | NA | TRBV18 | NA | TGTGCCAGCTCACCGCAGACCGGGGAGCTGTTTTTT | CASSPQTGELFF